This T cell receptor beta chain was recovered during a study of tumor-infiltrating lymphocytes in localized non-small cell lung cancer. Study background: The cohort mixed smokers and never-smokers, several histologies, and some post-neoadjuvant-chemotherapy samples. From each patient, both tumor and uninvolved lung, non-adjacent to tumor, were sampled.

Sequencing was performed with immunoSEQ multiplex PCR; in TCRdb, only in-frame clones are kept and a portion is missing. The sample lists tens of thousands of clones, roughly 69% seen once, with around 15% in the top ten. Study-wide results and limits: Tumor T-cell fraction from TCR sequencing was not associated with recurrence-free survival (p = 0.61). Only some patients had TCR sequencing, depending on available tissue.

Notes on this clone: Its antigen remains unidentified.

The material sequenced was lung tumor tissue. The clonotype originates from a human donor with non-small cell lung cancer.

The chain's CDR3 is CASSPPILSIRGYTF. Here the CDR3 DNA reads TGTGCCAGCAGCCCCCCCATTTTATCCATCAGGGGCTACACCTTC. The chain recombines TRBV28 with TRBJ1-2, with D hard to call. The V and J ends lost 6 bases and 8 bases respectively, with 22 bases between them. The CDR3 is 15 amino acids. Germline-derived CDR1 and CDR2 are MDHEN and SYDVKM.